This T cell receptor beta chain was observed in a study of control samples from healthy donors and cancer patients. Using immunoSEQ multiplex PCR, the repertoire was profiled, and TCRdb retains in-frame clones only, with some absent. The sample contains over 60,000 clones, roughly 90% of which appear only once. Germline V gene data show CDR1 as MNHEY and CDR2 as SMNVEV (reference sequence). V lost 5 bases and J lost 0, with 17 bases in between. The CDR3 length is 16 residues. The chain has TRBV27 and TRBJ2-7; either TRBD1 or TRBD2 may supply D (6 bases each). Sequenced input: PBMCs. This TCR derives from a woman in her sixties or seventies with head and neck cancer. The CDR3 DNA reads TGTGCCAGCAGTCCAGGGGCGGGGCGGAGCTCCTACGAGCAGTACTTC. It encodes CASSPGAGRSSYEQYF.